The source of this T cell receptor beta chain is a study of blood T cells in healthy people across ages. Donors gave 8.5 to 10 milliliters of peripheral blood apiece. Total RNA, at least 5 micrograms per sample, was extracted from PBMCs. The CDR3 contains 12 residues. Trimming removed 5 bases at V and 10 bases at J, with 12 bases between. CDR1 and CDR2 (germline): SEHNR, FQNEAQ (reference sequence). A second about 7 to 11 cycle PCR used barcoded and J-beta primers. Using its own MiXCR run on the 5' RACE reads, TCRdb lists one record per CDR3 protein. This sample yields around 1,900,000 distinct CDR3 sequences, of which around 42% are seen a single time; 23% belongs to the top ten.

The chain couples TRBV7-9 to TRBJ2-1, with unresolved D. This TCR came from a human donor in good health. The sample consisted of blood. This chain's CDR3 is CASSQGTREQFF. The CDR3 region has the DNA TGTGCCAGCAGCCAAGGTACTCGGGAGCAGTTCTTC.